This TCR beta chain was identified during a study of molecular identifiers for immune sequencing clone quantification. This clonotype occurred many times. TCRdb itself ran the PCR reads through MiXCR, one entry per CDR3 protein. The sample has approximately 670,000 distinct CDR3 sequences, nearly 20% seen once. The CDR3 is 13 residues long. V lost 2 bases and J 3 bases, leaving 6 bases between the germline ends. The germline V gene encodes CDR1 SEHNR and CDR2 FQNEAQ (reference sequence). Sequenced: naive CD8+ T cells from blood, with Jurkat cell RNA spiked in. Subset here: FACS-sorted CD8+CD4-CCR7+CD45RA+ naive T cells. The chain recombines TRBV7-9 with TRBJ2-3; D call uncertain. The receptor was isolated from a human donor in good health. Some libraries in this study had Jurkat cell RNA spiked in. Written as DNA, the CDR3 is TGTGCCAGCAGCTTAAAGGTAACAGATACGCAGTATTTT. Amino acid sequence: CASSLKVTDTQYF.